This section outlines one T cell receptor beta chain sequence together with its context. Antigen unknown. The PCR employed 60 Vbeta primers together with 13 Jbeta primers. This table comes from immunoSEQ multiplex PCR, and its TCRdb copy is limited to in-frame clones, with some not included. The sample lists over 85,000 clones; over 60% were seen once. V dropped 5 bases and J dropped 1 base, with 12 bases sitting between them. This CDR3 is built from 15 residues. Germline V CDR1 and CDR2: SGHTA, FQGNSA. The data originate from a study of cytomegalovirus exposure and HLA in healthy donors. Study-wide findings and caveats: The study flagged 150 to 200 TCR beta chains as cytomegalovirus-associated.

The receptor's source is a woman aged 55-75 years in good health and CMV-seropositive. The source material was PBMCs. The V and J genes are TRBV7-2 and TRBJ1-5, with TRBD1 as a possible D gene (5 bases). CDR3 protein: CASSDRRGSNQPQHF. The CDR3 nucleotides are TGTGCCAGCAGCGATAGGAGGGGCAGCAATCAGCCCCAGCATTTT.